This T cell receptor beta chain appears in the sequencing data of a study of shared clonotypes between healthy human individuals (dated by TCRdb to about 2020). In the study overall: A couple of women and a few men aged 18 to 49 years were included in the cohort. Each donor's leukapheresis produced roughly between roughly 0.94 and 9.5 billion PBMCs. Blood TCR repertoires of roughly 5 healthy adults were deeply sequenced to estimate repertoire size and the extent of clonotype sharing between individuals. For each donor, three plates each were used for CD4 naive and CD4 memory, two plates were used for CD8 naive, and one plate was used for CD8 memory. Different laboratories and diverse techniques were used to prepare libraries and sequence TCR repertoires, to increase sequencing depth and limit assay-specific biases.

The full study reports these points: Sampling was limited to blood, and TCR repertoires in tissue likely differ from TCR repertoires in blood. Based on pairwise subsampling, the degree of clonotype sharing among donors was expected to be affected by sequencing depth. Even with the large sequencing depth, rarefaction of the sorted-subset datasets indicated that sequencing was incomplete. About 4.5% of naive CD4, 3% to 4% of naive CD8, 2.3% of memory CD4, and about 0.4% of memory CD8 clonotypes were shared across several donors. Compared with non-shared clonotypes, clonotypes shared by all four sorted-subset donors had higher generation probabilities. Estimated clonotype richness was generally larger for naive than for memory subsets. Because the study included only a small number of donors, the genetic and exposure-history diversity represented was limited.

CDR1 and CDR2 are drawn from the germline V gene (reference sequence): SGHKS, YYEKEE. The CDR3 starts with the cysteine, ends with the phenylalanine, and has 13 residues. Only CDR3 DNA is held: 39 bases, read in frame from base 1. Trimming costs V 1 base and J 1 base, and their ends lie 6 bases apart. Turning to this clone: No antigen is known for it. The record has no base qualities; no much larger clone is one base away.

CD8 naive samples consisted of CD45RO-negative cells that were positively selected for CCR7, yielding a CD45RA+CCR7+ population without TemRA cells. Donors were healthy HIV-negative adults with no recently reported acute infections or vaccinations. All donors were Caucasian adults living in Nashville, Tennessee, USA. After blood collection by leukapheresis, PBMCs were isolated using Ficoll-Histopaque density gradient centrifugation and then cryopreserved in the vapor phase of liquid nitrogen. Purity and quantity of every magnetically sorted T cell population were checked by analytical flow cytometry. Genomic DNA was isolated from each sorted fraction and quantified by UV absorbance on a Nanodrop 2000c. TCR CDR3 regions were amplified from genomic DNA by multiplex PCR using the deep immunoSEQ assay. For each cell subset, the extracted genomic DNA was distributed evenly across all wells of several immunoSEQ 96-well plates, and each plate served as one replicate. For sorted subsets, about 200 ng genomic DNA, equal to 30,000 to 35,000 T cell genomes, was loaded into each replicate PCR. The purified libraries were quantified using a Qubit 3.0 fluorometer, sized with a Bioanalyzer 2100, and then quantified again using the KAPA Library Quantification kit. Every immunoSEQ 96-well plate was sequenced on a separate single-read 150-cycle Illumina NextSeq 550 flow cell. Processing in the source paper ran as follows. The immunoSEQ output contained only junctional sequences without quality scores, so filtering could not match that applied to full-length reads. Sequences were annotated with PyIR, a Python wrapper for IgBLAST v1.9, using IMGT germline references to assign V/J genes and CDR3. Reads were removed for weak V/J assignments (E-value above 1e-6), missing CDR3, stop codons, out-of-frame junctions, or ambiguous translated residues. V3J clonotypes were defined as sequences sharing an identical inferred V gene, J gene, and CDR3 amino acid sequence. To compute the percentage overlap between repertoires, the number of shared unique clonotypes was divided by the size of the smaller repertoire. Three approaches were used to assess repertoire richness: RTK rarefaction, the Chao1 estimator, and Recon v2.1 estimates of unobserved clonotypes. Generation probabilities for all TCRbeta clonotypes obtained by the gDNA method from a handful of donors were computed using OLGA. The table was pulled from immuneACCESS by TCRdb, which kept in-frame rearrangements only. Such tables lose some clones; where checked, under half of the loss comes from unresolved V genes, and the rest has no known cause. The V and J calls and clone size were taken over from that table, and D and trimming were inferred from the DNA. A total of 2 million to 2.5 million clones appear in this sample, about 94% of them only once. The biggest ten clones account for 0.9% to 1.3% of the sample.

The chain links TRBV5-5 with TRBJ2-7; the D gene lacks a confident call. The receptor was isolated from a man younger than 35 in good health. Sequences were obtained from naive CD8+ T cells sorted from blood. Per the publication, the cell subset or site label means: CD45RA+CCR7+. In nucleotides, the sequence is TGTGCCAGCAGCTTGACTCTTTCCTACGAGCAGTACTTC. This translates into CASSLTLSYEQYF.